Detailed here is one T cell receptor (beta chain). Its antigen is still unknown. The data are from a study of PD-1 blockade in classical Hodgkin lymphoma. About the research overall: Patients were administered nivolumab (3 mg/kg intravenously) every 2 weeks.

Findings of the study overall: Whereas CD4+ TCR diversity had risen significantly by C4D1, CD8+ TCR diversity had not. The authors excluded patients who started nivolumab under 1 year after ASCT.

Measured with immunoSEQ multiplex PCR; TCRdb has only the in-frame clones, and not every one. The table lists tens of thousands of clones, approximately 65% of them singletons. Time point given: cycle 4 day 1 (C4D1), after 6 weeks of nivolumab. Patients all relapsed after autologous stem cell transplantation, and there was variation in brentuximab vedotin exposure. This receptor was identified in a human donor with classical Hodgkin lymphoma. The sequencing here drew on peripheral blood mononuclear cells (PBMCs), taken before the fourth cycle of nivolumab.

The CDR3 here is CASGLVTGRVSKLYGYTF. The CDR3 DNA follows: TGTGCTAGTGGTTTGGTAACTGGCAGGGTGAGCAAACTTTATGGCTACACCTTC. The V and J genes are TRBV12-5 and TRBJ1-2, with a weak D call TRBD1 (5 bases). The CDR3 has 18 amino acids. Germline assignment: CDR1 LGHNT and CDR2 FRNRAP. The ends were cut back, 0 bases at V and 5 bases at J, with 22 bases in the middle.